This T cell receptor (beta chain) was observed in a study of cytomegalovirus exposure and HLA in healthy donors. Each donor was healthy, and each was a bone marrow donor. With 4 bases clipped from V and 4 bases from J, the junction kept 6 bases outside the gene matches. This CDR3 comprises 14 residues. Germline assignment: CDR1 LGHNT and CDR2 FRNRAP. Primers for the PCR totalled 60 Vbeta and 13 Jbeta. Only in-frame clones appear in the TCRdb table, and some are missing; sequencing was by immunoSEQ multiplex PCR. This table has around 150,000 clones, approximately 79% appearing once. Sequencing was done on a sample of PBMCs. The chain combines TRBV12-5 with TRBJ2-7; 8 nucleotides align to TRBD1. The sequence derives from a human donor in good health. CDR3 coding DNA: TGTGCTAGTGGTTGGGCACGGACAGGGTACGAGCAGTACTTC. Translating it yields CASGWARTGYEQYF.